The T cell receptor beta chain described here comes from a study of T-cell memory formation after mild COVID-19. Broader study findings: Mainly in CM and EM were contracting CD4+ clones; CD8+ were in EMRA.

Only a few counts were recorded for this clonotype. Its antigen is not known. TCRdb called the 5' RACE reads again in MiXCR, with one record for every CDR3 protein. The sample records over 350,000 distinct CDR3 sequences, approximately 16% being singletons. V dropped 2 bases and J dropped 4 bases, with 21 bases sitting between them. The germline CDR1 and CDR2 sequences are SGHRS and YFSETQ. The CDR3 totals 17 residues. The sequence was obtained from a man between 18 and 35 years old who had mild COVID-19 (a few samples of this study predate the infection). Cell type and time point are not known. Sequencing was performed on PBMCs or a T cell subset sorted from them (not recorded which). V is TRBV5-1 and J is TRBJ1-1; the D gene is possibly TRBD1 (6 bases). CDR3 bases: TGCGCCAGCAGCTTTTACGGGACAACTGCTTCAGGCACTGAAGCTTTCTTT. Protein product: CASSFYGTTASGTEAFF.